This TCR beta chain was captured by sequencing in a study of CD8+ T cells in alopecia areata. Points from the study as a whole: It was lesional scalp, especially alopecia totalis/universalis, that showed higher clonality than normal scalp.

A single count supports this clone. Its antigen remains unidentified. Documented treatment: oral pan-JAK inhibitor, 5-10 mg twice daily. Reverse transcribed after extraction, RNA yielded cDNA as the sequencing template. Repertoires were generated with immunoSEQ multiplex PCR, while TCRdb's copy carries only in-frame clones and drops some. Among approximately 150,000 clones listed, about 88% were seen once. The sample here was CD8+ T cells sorted from blood, taken at week 4, from a patient treated with tofacitinib. This sequence was found in a human donor with alopecia areata.

Written as DNA, the CDR3 is TGTGCCTGGCTTTTCGCGGGGGGATTGAACACTGAAGCTTTCTTT. Its translation: CAWLFAGGLNTEAFF. The chain employs TRBV30 and TRBJ1-1; D perhaps matches TRBD1 (5 bases). Trimming pared 5 bases from V and 0 bases from J, leaving 16 bases between. This CDR3 spans 15 amino acids. Germline CDR1 and CDR2: GTSNPN and SVGIG (reference sequence).